The 23 T cell receptor beta chains below all came from one sample that was sequenced in a study of human T cells and chemical hapten exposure. Using its own MiXCR run on the RACE reads, TCRdb lists one record per CDR3 protein. The data contain about 62,000 distinct CDR3 sequences, about 6.7% of them singletons. Time point described: pre-sensitization, week 0. Treatment of the sample: therapeutic diphenylcyclopropenone sensitization with weekly scalp DPC. Sample: whole blood, taken in connection with sensitization to the hapten diphenylcyclopropenone (DPC). The receptor source for this set is a young woman with alopecia areata. Some clones in this sample may be carry-over from other donors' samples.

This clonotype was seen ten or more times. A read error may produce the germline difference seen at one junction end. The chain carries TRBV7-7 and TRBJ2-5; D unresolved. This CDR3 has 15 amino acids. From germline, CDR1 is SSHAT and CDR2 FNYEAQ (reference sequence). Here the CDR3 DNA reads TGTGCTAGCAGCTTAGGGCTAGTTGCCGTAGAGACCCAGTACTTC. This sequence encodes CASSLGLVAVETQYF.

This clonotype was seen repeatedly, ten times or more. The chain carries TRBV12-3 or TRBV12-4 and TRBJ1-1, with D unresolved. The CDR3 is made up of 12 amino acids. Trimming pared 5 bases from V and 8 bases from J, leaving 12 bases between. The CDR3 DNA reads TGTGCCAGCAGTCTTGACGGCTCCGAAGCTTTCTTT. Translation: CASSLDGSEAFF.

This clonotype was seen repeatedly, ten times or more. The chain joins TRBV6-5 to TRBJ2-6, with 11 bases that match TRBD2. Germline values: CDR1 MNHEY, CDR2 SVGAGI. V was clipped by 2 bases and J by 0 bases; unmatched bases: 0. This CDR3 region has 17 residues. CDR3 bases: TGTGCCAGCAGTTACGGGACTAGCGGCTCTGGGGCCAACGTCCTGACTTTC. This sequence encodes CASSYGTSGSGANVLTF.

This clonotype was seen a handful of times. The chain employs TRBV3-1 and TRBJ1-2, with D possibly matching TRBD1 (5 bases). V lost 3 bases to trimming and J lost 8 bases, with 16 bases between them. CDR3 length: 14 residues. Germline CDR1 reads LGHDT; CDR2 reads YNNKEL (reference sequence). CDR3 DNA sequence: TGTGCCAGCAGCCACGATAGGGGCGGGTACGGCTACACCTTC. Protein: CASSHDRGGYGYTF. The whole variable domain, remainder taken from reference TRBV3-1 and TRBJ1-2, is DTAVSQTPKYLVTQMGNDKSIKCEQNLGHDTMYWYKQDSKKFLKIMFSYNNKELIINETVPNRFSPKSPDKAHLNLHINSLELGDSAVYFCASSHDRGGYGYTFGSGTRLTVV.

This clonotype was detected many times. The chain links TRBV29-1 to TRBJ2-3; D unclear. This CDR3 has 13 residues. Germline V gene data show CDR1 as SQVTM and CDR2 as ANQGSEA. The germline V and J ends were trimmed by 3 bases and 1 base, with 8 bases remaining between them. As DNA, the CDR3 is TGCAGCGTTGATAGGCAGGGCACAGATACGCAGTATTTT. This codes for CSVDRQGTDTQYF.

This clonotype was picked up many times. The rearrangement links TRBV6-2 or TRBV6-3 to TRBJ1-2; no firm D call. The V gene's germline CDR1 is MNHEY and CDR2 SVGEGT. The CDR3 length is 13 residues. V dropped 2 bases and J dropped 2 bases, with 6 bases sitting between them. The CDR3 region is CASSYHTNYGYTF. CDR3 in DNA: TGTGCCAGCAGTTACCACACGAACTATGGCTACACCTTC.

This clonotype was counted ten times or more. The chain carries TRBV7-9 and TRBJ2-3, with D possibly matching TRBD2 (5 bases). The CDR3 runs 13 residues. Trimming removed 6 bases at V and 0 bases at J, with 7 bases between. CDR1 SEHNR and CDR2 FQNEAQ come from the germline V gene (reference sequence). CDR3 nucleotide sequence: TGTGCCAGCAGGGAGGCGAGCACAGATACGCAGTATTTT. Translating it yields CASREASTDTQYF.

There are a few counts of this clonotype. This chain joins TRBV7-6 and TRBJ1-1, with 7 nucleotides matching TRBD1. This CDR3 spans 14 amino acids. Trimming took 3 bases from V and 5 from J; bases not matched to a gene: 6. Per the germline V gene, CDR1 is SGHVS and CDR2 is FNYEAQ. CDR3 sequence (DNA): TGTGCCAGCAGCTTGGTGACAGGGCGAACTGAAGCTTTCTTT. Translation gives CASSLVTGRTEAFF.

In its sample, this clonotype was seen many times. The chain has TRBV6-5 and TRBJ1-2; no firm D call. The CDR3 length is 15 residues. The V gene's germline CDR1 is MNHEY and CDR2 SVGAGI. With 7 bases removed from V and 3 bases from J, the gap between germline ends came to 18 bases. CDR3 amino acids: CASNPWRLNDYGYTF. The CDR3 nucleotides are TGTGCCAGCAACCCATGGCGCCTAAATGACTATGGCTACACCTTC.

The sample holds many counts of this clonotype. The chain recombines TRBV6-6 with TRBJ2-7, with D tentatively TRBD1 (6 bases). Germline V gene lookup returns CDR1 MNHNY and CDR2 SVGAGI (reference sequence). V shed 9 bases and J shed 4 bases, with 10 bases lying between them. The CDR3 totals 11 residues. The CDR3 DNA reads as TGTGCCAGTGAGGGGGTTTACGAGCAGTACTTC. It translates to CASEGVYEQYF.

This sequence joins TRBV24-1 and TRBJ1-5; TRBD1 agrees at 8 bases. The CDR3 is made up of 15 amino acids. CDR1 and CDR2 from the germline V gene are KGHDR and SFDVKD. V was clipped by 3 bases and J by 6 bases; unmatched bases: 6. The CDR3 here is CATSDGQGAGQPQHF. The CDR3 DNA reads TGTGCCACCAGTGATGGGCAGGGGGCCGGTCAGCCCCAGCATTTT.

This clonotype was counted at least ten times. The chain couples TRBV6-5 to TRBJ2-5; TRBD1 matches at 7 bases. V trimming: 0 bases; J trimming: 5 bases; junction bases outside the gene matches: 9. This CDR3 is built from 16 residues. In germline, CDR1 is MNHEY, CDR2 SVGAGI. The CDR3 spells CASSYSDQGVGETQYF. In nucleotides, the CDR3 is TGTGCCAGCAGTTACTCCGACCAGGGGGTCGGGGAGACCCAGTACTTC.

This chain connects TRBV29-1 to TRBJ2-3, with 12 nucleotides matching TRBD2. V lost 5 bases to trimming and J lost 5 bases; unmatched junction nucleotides: 14. This CDR3 is built from 17 residues. Germline-derived CDR1 and CDR2 are SQVTM and ANQGSEA. This CDR3 reads CSVRRASGGASVDTQYF. Here the CDR3 DNA reads TGCAGCGTTCGTCGGGCTAGCGGGGGGGCCTCGGTAGATACGCAGTATTTT.

This clonotype was recorded many times. V and J are TRBV6-5 and TRBJ1-5; the D is unclear. V was trimmed by 4 bases and J by 11 bases, leaving 15 bases between them. The CDR3 length is 13 residues. CDR1 is MNHEY, CDR2 SVGAGI, per germline. CDR3 sequence: CASSSLRATAQHF. CDR3 DNA sequence: TGTGCCAGCAGTTCCCTTAGGGCTACGGCCCAGCATTTT.

This clonotype was counted at least ten times. The chain links TRBV4-2 to TRBJ2-7; 12 bases map to TRBD2. CDR1 and CDR2 (germline): LGHNA, YNFKEQ. J was trimmed by 2 bases and V by 4 bases; bases with no gene match: 3. This CDR3 comprises 15 residues. The CDR3 bases are TGTGCCAGCAGCCTTCGACTAGCGGGGGCCTACGAGCAGTACTTC. Its translation: CASSLRLAGAYEQYF.

In this sample, this clonotype turned up many times. This chain joins TRBV6-1 and TRBJ2-2; a weak D match, TRBD1 (5 bases). Per germline, CDR1 MNHNS and CDR2 SASEGT. There are 16 residues in the CDR3. V lost 10 bases, J lost 7 bases, and 25 bases lay in between. CDR3 protein: CAIFLSGATVGGELFF. DNA of the CDR3: TGTGCCATATTCTTAAGTGGGGCGACGGTTGGCGGGGAGCTGTTTTTT.

This clonotype was detected ten times or more. The chain is built from TRBV5-1 and TRBJ2-7; possible D gene TRBD2, 6 bases. CDR1 and CDR2 (germline): SGHRS, YFSETQ. Trimming took 3 bases from V and 4 from J, leaving 14 bases between them. This CDR3 region has 14 residues. The CDR3 region has the DNA TGCGCCAGCAGCTCGGGCGGGGTAGGATACGAGCAGTACTTC. Protein sequence: CASSSGGVGYEQYF.

In this sample, this clonotype turned up many times. The chain combines TRBV7-6 with TRBJ2-1; D unresolved. Trimming shortened V by 2 bases and J by 0 bases, and 14 bases separated the two germline ends. This CDR3 has 17 amino acids. Looked up from germline, CDR1 is SGHVS and CDR2 is FNYEAQ. This chain's CDR3 is CASSLFRPEFSYNEQFF. The CDR3 bases are TGTGCCAGCAGCTTATTCCGACCTGAATTCTCCTACAATGAGCAGTTCTTC.

This clonotype came up a few times. The V and J genes are TRBV20-1 and TRBJ2-3; 7 nucleotides align to TRBD2. Losses at the gene ends were 3 bases for V and 0 bases for J; bases not matched to a gene: 3. This CDR3 has 14 residues. Germline V gene lookup returns CDR1 DFQATT and CDR2 SNEGSKA (reference sequence). The CDR3 reads CSARLADSTDTQYF. The CDR3 DNA reads TGCAGTGCTAGGCTAGCGGATAGCACAGATACGCAGTATTTT.

A single count supports this clonotype. This may come from a read error, since a much larger clone is one base off. This chain uses TRBV29-1 with TRBJ1-2; tentatively, D is TRBD1 (5 bases). Germline V lookup: CDR1 SQVTM, CDR2 ANQGSEA. Between the trimmed V and J ends, which lost 2 bases and 2 bases, there was a span of 15 bases. The CDR3 runs to 15 residues. CDR3 DNA sequence: TGCAGCGTTGAATCGTCAGGGCTGTGCAACTATGGCTACACCTTC. Its translation is CSVESSGLCNYGYTF.

Many counts were recorded for this clonotype. The chain couples TRBV7-6 to TRBJ2-3; a possible D gene is TRBD2 (5 bases). The V end was cut by 6 bases, the J end by 0 bases, with 13 bases between. The CDR3 is made up of 15 amino acids. Germline CDR1 reads SGHVS; CDR2 reads FNYEAQ. DNA for the CDR3: TGTGCCAGCAGTCGCCAAGCGGTTAGCACAGATACGCAGTATTTT. The encoded protein is CASSRQAVSTDTQYF.

This clonotype was counted ten times or more. The V and J genes are TRBV2 and TRBJ2-5; maybe TRBD2 (6 bases). The germline V gene has CDR1 SNHLY and CDR2 FYNNEI. CDR3 length: 14 amino acids. V was cut by 6 bases and J by 5 bases, with 16 bases left in between. CDR3 nucleotide sequence: TGTGCCAGCAGCCGGGACTGGGATCTCGAGACCCAGTACTTC. Protein: CASSRDWDLETQYF.

This clonotype was observed at least ten times. The V call is TRBV12-3 or TRBV12-4, the J call TRBJ2-1; 10 bases are a match to TRBD2. CDR3 size: 16 residues. V lost 1 base to trimming and J lost 0 bases; unmatched junction nucleotides: 0. Here the CDR3 reads CASSLGLAGSYNEQFF. DNA of the CDR3: TGTGCCAGCAGTTTAGGACTAGCGGGCTCCTACAATGAGCAGTTCTTC.